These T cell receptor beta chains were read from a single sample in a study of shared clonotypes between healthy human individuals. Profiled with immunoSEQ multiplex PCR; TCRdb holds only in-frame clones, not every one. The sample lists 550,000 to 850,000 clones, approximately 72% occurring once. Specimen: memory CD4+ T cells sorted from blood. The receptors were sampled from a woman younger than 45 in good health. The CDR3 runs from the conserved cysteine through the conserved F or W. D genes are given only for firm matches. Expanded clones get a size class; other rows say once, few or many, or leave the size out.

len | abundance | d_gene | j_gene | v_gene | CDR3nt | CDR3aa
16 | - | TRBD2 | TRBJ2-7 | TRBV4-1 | TGCGCCAGCAGCCAACGGGGGGGACTTGTTTCCTACGAGCAGTACTTC | CASSQRGGLVSYEQYF
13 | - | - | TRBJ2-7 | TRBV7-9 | TGTGCCAGCGCCCGCCAACAGAGGAACGAGCAGTACTTC | CASARQQRNEQYF
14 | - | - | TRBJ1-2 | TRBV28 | TGTGCTTTAGGCCCGGGGGGCTCCCCCTATGGCTACACCTTC | CALGPGGSPYGYTF
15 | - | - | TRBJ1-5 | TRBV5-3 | TGTGCCAGAAGCCGACAGGACTATAGCAATCAGCCCCAGCATTTT | CARSRQDYSNQPQHF
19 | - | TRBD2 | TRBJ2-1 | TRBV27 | TGTGCCAGCACCCCAGGGGCAGGGGAGCCTAGCGGGAGTGGGAATGAGCAGTTCTTC | CASTPGAGEPSGSGNEQFF
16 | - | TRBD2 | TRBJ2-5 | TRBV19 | TGTGCCAGTAGTCCCGGACTAGCGACGTACCAAGAGACCCAGTACTTC | CASSPGLATYQETQYF
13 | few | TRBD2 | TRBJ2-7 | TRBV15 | TGTGCCACCAGCAGACCCGGGGGGTCCGAGCAGTACTTC | CATSRPGGSEQYF
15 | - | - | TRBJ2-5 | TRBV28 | TGTGCCAGCAGTTTAAAGTTGTTCAAACAAGAGACCCAGTACTTC | CASSLKLFKQETQYF
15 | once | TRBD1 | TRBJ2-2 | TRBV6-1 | TGTGCCAGCAGTTTGAACCTAGGACAGGCCGGGGAGCTGTTTTTT | CASSLNLGQAGELFF
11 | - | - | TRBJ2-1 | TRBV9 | TGTGCCAGCAGCCAGGAGAATGAGCAGTTCTTC | CASSQENEQFF
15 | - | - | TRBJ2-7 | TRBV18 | TGTGCCAGCTCATCGGGATTTTATACCGGCTACGAGCAGTACTTC | CASSSGFYTGYEQYF
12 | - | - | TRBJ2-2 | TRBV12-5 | TGTGCTAGTGGTTCCTACACCGGGGAGCTGTTTTTT | CASGSYTGELFF
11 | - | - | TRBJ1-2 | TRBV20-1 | TGCAGTAACAGGGTTTTGGATGGCTACACCTTC | CSNRVLDGYTF
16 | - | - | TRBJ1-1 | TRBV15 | TGTGCCACCAGCAGGCCCTTCAGGGGAAGGAACACTGAAGCTTTCTTT | CATSRPFRGRNTEAFF
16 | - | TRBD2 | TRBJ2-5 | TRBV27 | TGTGCCAGCAGTCCGACTAGCCGGGGGAGGTCTGAGACCCAGTACTTC | CASSPTSRGRSETQYF
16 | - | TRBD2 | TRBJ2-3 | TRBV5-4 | TGTGCCAGCAGCTTGTTTGGGCGGGAGACGGTTGATACGCAGTATTTT | CASSLFGRETVDTQYF
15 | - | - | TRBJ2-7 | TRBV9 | TGTGCCAGCAGCGTAGCTTTGGGGGCGATGTACGAGCAGTACTTC | CASSVALGAMYEQYF
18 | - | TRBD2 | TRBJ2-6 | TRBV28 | TGTGCCAGCAGTTTCGCGGGACTAGCGGGAGTGGGGGCCAACGTCCTGACTTTC | CASSFAGLAGVGANVLTF
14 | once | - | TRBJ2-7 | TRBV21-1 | TGTGCCCCAGGACCTGCGGGAGGGCCATACGAGCAGTACTTC | CAPGPAGGPYEQYF
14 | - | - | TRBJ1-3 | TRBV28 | TGTGCCAGCAGCTCTACCGGGGTTGGAAACACCATATATTTT | CASSSTGVGNTIYF
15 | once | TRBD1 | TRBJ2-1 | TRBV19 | TGTGCCAGTAGTATAGAGGACAGGGCCTACAATGAGCAGTTCTTC | CASSIEDRAYNEQFF
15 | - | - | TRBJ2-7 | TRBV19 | TGTGCCAGTAGTATCGGACAGCAATACTCCTACGAGCAGTACTTC | CASSIGQQYSYEQYF
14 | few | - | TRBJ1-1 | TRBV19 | TGTGCCAGTAGTCGAGGACAATTGAACACTGAAGCTTTCTTT | CASSRGQLNTEAFF
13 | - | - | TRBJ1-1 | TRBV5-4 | TGTGCCAGCAGCTTGGCGGTGAACACTGAAGCTTTCTTT | CASSLAVNTEAFF
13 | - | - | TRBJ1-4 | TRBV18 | TGTGCCAGCTCACCATCAACTAATGAAAAACTGTTTTTT | CASSPSTNEKLFF
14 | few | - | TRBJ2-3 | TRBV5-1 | TGCGCCAGCAGCCCCGGGCAGATAACAGATACGCAGTATTTT | CASSPGQITDTQYF
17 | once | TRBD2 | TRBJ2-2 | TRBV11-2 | TGTGCCAGCAGCTTAGAATTCGGGACTATTAGCTCCGGGGAGCTGTTTTTT | CASSLEFGTISSGELFF
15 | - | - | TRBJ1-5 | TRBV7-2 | TGTGCCAGCAGCCAGGACAGCCTTAGCAATCAGCCCCAGCATTTT | CASSQDSLSNQPQHF
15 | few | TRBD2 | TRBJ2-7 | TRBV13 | TGTGCCAGCAGCGAAGCGGGAGGGGATGGCTACGAGCAGTACTTC | CASSEAGGDGYEQYF
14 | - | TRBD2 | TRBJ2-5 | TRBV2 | TGTGCCAGCGGGGAACTAGCGGCCCCCACGACCCAGTACTTC | CASGELAAPTTQYF
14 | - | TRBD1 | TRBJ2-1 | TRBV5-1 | TGCGCCAGCAGCTCGGGACAGGACTACAATGAGCAGTTCTTC | CASSSGQDYNEQFF
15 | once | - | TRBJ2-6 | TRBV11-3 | TGTGCCAGCAGCTTAACTAGGGCTGGGGCCAACGTCCTGACTTTC | CASSLTRAGANVLTF
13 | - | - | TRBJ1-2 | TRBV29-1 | TGCAGCGCCTCCCCCTTCACAGACTGTGGCTACACCTTC | CSASPFTDCGYTF